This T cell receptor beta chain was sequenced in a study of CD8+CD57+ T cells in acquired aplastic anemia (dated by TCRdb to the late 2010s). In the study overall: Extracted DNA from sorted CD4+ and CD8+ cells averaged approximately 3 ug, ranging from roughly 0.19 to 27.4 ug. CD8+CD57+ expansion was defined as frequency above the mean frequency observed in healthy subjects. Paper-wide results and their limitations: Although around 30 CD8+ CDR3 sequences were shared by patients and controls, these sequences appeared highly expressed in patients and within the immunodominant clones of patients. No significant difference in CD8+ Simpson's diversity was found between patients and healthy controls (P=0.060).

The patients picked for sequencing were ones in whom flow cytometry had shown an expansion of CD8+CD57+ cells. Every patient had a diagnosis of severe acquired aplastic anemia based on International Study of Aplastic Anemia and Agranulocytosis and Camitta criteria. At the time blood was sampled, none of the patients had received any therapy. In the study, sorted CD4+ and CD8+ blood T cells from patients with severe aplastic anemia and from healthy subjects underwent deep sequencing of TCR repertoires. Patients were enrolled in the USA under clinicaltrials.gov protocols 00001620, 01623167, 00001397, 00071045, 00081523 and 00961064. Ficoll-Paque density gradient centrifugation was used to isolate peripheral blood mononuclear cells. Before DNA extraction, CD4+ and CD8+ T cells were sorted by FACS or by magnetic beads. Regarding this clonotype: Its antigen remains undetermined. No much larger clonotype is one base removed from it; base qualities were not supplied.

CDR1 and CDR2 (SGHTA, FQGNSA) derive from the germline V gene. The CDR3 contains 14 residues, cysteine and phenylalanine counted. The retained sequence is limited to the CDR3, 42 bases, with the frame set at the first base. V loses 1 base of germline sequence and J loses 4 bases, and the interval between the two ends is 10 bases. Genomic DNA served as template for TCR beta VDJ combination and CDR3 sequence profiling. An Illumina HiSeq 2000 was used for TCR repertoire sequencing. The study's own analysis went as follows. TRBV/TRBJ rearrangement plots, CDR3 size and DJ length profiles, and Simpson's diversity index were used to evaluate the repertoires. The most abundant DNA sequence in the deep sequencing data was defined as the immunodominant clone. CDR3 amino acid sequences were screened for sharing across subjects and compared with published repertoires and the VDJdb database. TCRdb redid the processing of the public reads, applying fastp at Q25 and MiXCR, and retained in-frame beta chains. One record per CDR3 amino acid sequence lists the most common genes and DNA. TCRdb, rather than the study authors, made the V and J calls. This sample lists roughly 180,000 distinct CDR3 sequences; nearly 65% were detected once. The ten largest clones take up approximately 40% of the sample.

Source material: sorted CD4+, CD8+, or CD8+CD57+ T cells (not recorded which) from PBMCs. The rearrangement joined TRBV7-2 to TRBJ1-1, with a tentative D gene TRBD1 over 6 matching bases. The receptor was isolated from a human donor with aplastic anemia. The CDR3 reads CASSLVSRGTEAFF. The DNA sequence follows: TGTGCCAGCAGCTTAGTTTCCAGGGGCACTGAAGCTTTCTTT.